This T cell receptor (beta chain) is from a study of blood T cells in healthy people across ages. The use of a sample-barcoded 5' primer and a J-beta primer mix characterized a second PCR of about 6 to 12 cycles. Each cDNA molecule was tagged by a template-switch adaptor with 12 random nucleotides. Sequencing of every sample gave 3 million or more CDR3-containing paired-end reads. TCRdb itself ran the 5' RACE reads through MiXCR, one entry per CDR3 protein. The sample has around 1,600,000 distinct CDR3 sequences; 40% to 45% are singletons. The ends were cut back, 0 bases at V and 0 bases at J, with 7 bases in the middle. The length of the CDR3 is 15 residues. In germline, CDR1 is LNHNV, CDR2 YYDKDF (reference sequence).

The chain is built from TRBV15 and TRBJ2-3, with D hard to call. The clonotype was recovered from a woman aged 18-29 years in good health. The sample comprised blood. The CDR3 DNA reads TGTGCCACCAGCAGAGATCGAAGTAGCACAGATACGCAGTATTTT. Protein product: CATSRDRSSTDTQYF.